The 21 T cell receptor beta chains below come from one sample, sequenced in a study of spatial heterogeneity in lung cancer. A single record per CDR3 protein comes from TCRdb applying MiXCR to the 5' RACE reads. The sample contains about 15,000 distinct CDR3 sequences, 7% to 9% of which appear only once. This sample's time point: sample taken at primary tumor resection. Whole RNA, isolated from tumor, nontumor lung or frozen PBMC, was sequenced without prior sorting. The source material was PBMCs, sampled at surgery. The origin of the receptors is a female donor with early-stage non-small cell lung cancer.

The rearrangement uses TRBV18 and TRBJ2-7; 8 bases match TRBD1. After removal of 3 bases from V and 3 bases from J, the junction contained 4 bases not matched to a gene. The CDR3 covers 14 residues. Germline CDR1 and CDR2: KGHSH and LQKENI. The CDR3 is CASSPGDRGYEQYF. CDR3 DNA sequence: TGTGCCAGCTCACCCGGAGACAGGGGCTACGAGCAGTACTTC. The whole variable domain, filled in from reference TRBV18 and TRBJ2-7, reads NAGVMQNPRHLVRRRGQEARLRCSPMKGHSHVYWYRQLPEEGLKFMVYLQKENIIDESGMPKERFSAEFPKEGPSILRIQQVVRGDSAAYFCASSPGDRGYEQYFGPGTRLTVT.

By its share, this clonotype is medium-sized. This chain connects TRBV7-8 to TRBJ2-1, with D possibly being TRBD2 (5 bases). V was shortened by 0 bases and J by 3 bases, with 12 bases between the two germline ends. Per the germline V gene, CDR1 is SGHVS and CDR2 is FQNEAQ. The CDR3 runs to 16 residues. CDR3 bases: TGTGCCAGCAGCTTAGCGCACGGGGAACTCTACAATGAGCAGTTCTTC. Translation gives CASSLAHGELYNEQFF.

This clonotype was counted ten times or more. This rearrangement joins TRBV5-1 to TRBJ2-3, with 16 bases matching TRBD2. Germline trimming cut 3 bases from V and 3 bases from J; bases unmatched to any gene: 7. CDR1 is SGHRS and CDR2 is YFSETQ in the germline V gene. The CDR3 totals 18 residues. CDR3 sequence: CASSSGLAGGPGTDTQYF. CDR3 in DNA: TGCGCCAGCAGCTCGGGACTAGCGGGGGGGCCCGGGACAGATACGCAGTATTTT.

This clonotype has ten or more counts. V is TRBV7-8 and J is TRBJ1-2, with D unclear. Germline lookup yields CDR1 SGHVS and CDR2 FQNEAQ. This CDR3 region has 13 residues. V dropped 0 bases and J dropped 2 bases, with 4 bases sitting between them. The CDR3 region is CASSLAGNYGYTF. As DNA, the CDR3 is TGTGCCAGCAGCTTAGCAGGGAACTATGGCTACACCTTC.

This clonotype was observed a handful of times. The CDR3 here is CSAQTSGRALPGELFF. The DNA for the CDR3 is TGCAGTGCTCAGACTAGCGGGAGGGCCCTCCCCGGGGAGCTGTTTTTT. This rearrangement joins TRBV20-1 to TRBJ2-2; 14 nucleotides align to TRBD2. Looked up from germline, CDR1 is DFQATT and CDR2 is SNEGSKA (reference sequence). The CDR3 sequence is 16 residues long. V lost 5 bases and J lost 6; bases outside the gene matches: 8.

In this sample, this clonotype turned up many times. The CDR3 here is CASSTGQAAEQYF. For the CDR3, the DNA is TGTGCCAGTAGTACGGGACAGGCTGCCGAGCAGTACTTC. V and J are TRBV19 and TRBJ2-7; 8 nucleotides align to TRBD1. This CDR3 contains 13 residues. The V gene end was trimmed by 4 bases and the J gene end by 6 bases; junction bases not matched to a gene: 5. CDR1 is LNHDA, CDR2 SQIVND, per germline (reference sequence).

This clonotype came up many times. The gene calls are TRBV15 and TRBJ1-1; D not certain. V was shortened by 1 base and J by 8 bases, with 17 bases between the two germline ends. CDR1 is LNHNV and CDR2 is YYDKDF in the germline V gene (reference sequence). The CDR3 contains 15 residues. CDR3 in amino acids: CATSRGRRFEVEAFF. The CDR3 coding sequence is TGTGCCACCAGCAGAGGACGTAGGTTCGAGGTCGAAGCTTTCTTT. Full variable domain (outside the CDR3, taken from reference TRBV15 and TRBJ1-1): DAMVIQNPRYQVTQFGKPVTLSCSQTLNHNVMYWYQQKSSQAPKLLFHYYDKDFNNEADTPDNFQSRRPNTSFCFLDIRSPGLGDTAMYLCATSRGRRFEVEAFFGQGTRLTVV.

This clonotype was detected ten times or more. The chain joins TRBV7-9 to TRBJ2-1; 8 bases line up with TRBD1. CDR3 length: 16 amino acids. The ends lost 3 bases at V and 5 bases at J; junction bases unmatched: 9. Germline assignment: CDR1 SEHNR and CDR2 FQNEAQ (reference sequence). The CDR3 DNA reads TGTGCCAGCAGCTTTTCAGGGGGCTTCGCCCACAATGAGCAGTTCTTC. It yields the protein CASSFSGGFAHNEQFF.

In its sample, this clonotype was seen a few times. V and J are TRBV5-1 and TRBJ2-7, with D unresolved. From germline, CDR1 is SGHRS and CDR2 YFSETQ. V shed 0 bases and J shed 0 bases, with 7 bases lying between them. The CDR3 totals 14 residues. The CDR3 DNA reads TGCGCCAGCAGCTTGGCGGGTTTCTCCTACGAGCAGTACTTC. This translates into CASSLAGFSYEQYF.

This clonotype was detected only a few times. The chain recombines TRBV12-3 or TRBV12-4 with TRBJ2-1; no firm D call. CDR3 length: 13 residues. Trimming pared 6 bases from V and 6 bases from J, leaving 12 bases between. CDR3 nucleotide sequence: TGTGCCAGCAGACTACCCGACGGCAATGAGCAGTTCTTC. Residues: CASRLPDGNEQFF.

This clonotype was counted ten times or more. This chain uses TRBV27 with TRBJ1-2; TRBD1 might be the D (5 bases). The V gene lost 3 bases and the J gene lost 4 bases, with 9 bases spanning the gap. From germline, CDR1 is MNHEY and CDR2 SMNVEV (reference sequence). This CDR3 is built from 13 residues. The DNA for the CDR3 is TGTGCCAGCAGTTTCGGACACTCCTATGGCTACACCTTC. Protein sequence: CASSFGHSYGYTF.

At least ten counts were recorded for this clonotype. The chain is built from TRBV12-3 or TRBV12-4 and TRBJ1-2; a weak D match, TRBD1 (5 bases). This CDR3 contains 14 residues. V lost 6 bases and J 7 bases, leaving 18 bases between the germline ends. Here the CDR3 reads CASSRPGFSGGYTF. CDR3 in DNA: TGTGCCAGCAGCCGTCCAGGGTTTTCGGGTGGCTACACCTTC.

There are a few counts of this clonotype. The V and J genes are TRBV2 and TRBJ2-5; no clear D. Trimming left V 5 bases short and J 5 bases short, with 9 bases between. Germline V gene lookup returns CDR1 SNHLY and CDR2 FYNNEI. The CDR3 extends over 12 amino acids. This CDR3 reads CASSRFTETQYF. The CDR3 DNA reads as TGTGCCAGCAGTAGATTTACGGAGACCCAGTACTTC.

This clonotype has at least ten counts. The V and J genes are TRBV12-3 or TRBV12-4 and TRBJ2-1; tentative D call: TRBD1 (5 bases). The CDR3 spans 12 residues. V lost 5 bases to trimming and J lost 8 bases, with 10 bases between them. CDR3 amino acids: CASSPGIHEQFF. Here the CDR3 DNA reads TGTGCCAGCAGTCCAGGGATCCATGAGCAGTTCTTC.

This clonotype was seen ten or more times. One end of the junction is discordant with germline, which a read error may explain. The genes are TRBV29-1 and TRBJ2-1, with 7 bases matching TRBD2. CDR3 length: 12 residues. The V gene's germline CDR1 is SQVTM and CDR2 ANQGSEA. The DNA for the CDR3 is TGCAGCGTTGAGGTCCAGACTAAGCGGGGTCTATTC. It specifies CSVEVQTKRGLF.

This clonotype has ten or more counts. This chain joins TRBV7-3 and TRBJ1-1, with 12 bases that match TRBD1. The CDR3 has 18 amino acids. The germline gives CDR1 SGHTA, CDR2 FQGTGA. The ends lost 1 base at V and 4 bases at J; junction bases unmatched: 10. The CDR3 loop reads CASSLMGQGARRGTEAFF. CDR3 DNA: TGTGCCAGCAGCTTAATGGGACAGGGGGCGAGGAGAGGCACTGAAGCTTTCTTT. Combining the CDR3 with reference TRBV7-3 and TRBJ1-1 gives the whole variable domain GAGVSQTPSNKVTEKGKYVELRCDPISGHTALYWYRQSLGQGPEFLIYFQGTGAADDSGLPNDRFFAVRPEGSVSTLKIQRTERGDSAVYLCASSLMGQGARRGTEAFFGQGTRLTVV.

This clonotype was observed at least ten times. The J gene is TRBJ1-1, the V gene TRBV7-2; 7 nucleotides line up with TRBD1. The CDR3 spans 14 residues. CDR1 and CDR2 (germline): SGHTA, FQGNSA. V shed 6 bases, J shed 1 base, and the junction held 5 bases outside the gene matches. The CDR3 sequence is CASRSRDRNTEAFF. CDR3 DNA: TGTGCCAGCAGGAGCCGGGACAGGAACACTGAAGCTTTCTTT.

This rearrangement joins TRBV5-6 to TRBJ2-7; D perhaps matches TRBD2 (7 bases). In germline, CDR1 is SGHDT, CDR2 YYEEEE. V dropped 3 bases and J dropped 2 bases, with 9 bases sitting between them. The CDR3 is 13 amino acids. This CDR3 reads CASSWGGPYEQYF. CDR3 bases: TGTGCCAGCAGCTGGGGGGGCCCCTACGAGCAGTACTTC.

This clonotype was counted many times. V usage is TRBV9 and J usage is TRBJ2-1, with TRBD2 matching over 9 bases. This CDR3 has 18 amino acids. CDR1 and CDR2 from the germline V gene are SGDLS and YYNGEE. With 4 bases clipped from V and 0 bases from J, the junction kept 11 bases outside the gene matches. As DNA, the CDR3 is TGTGCCAGCAGCAAAGGTAGCGGGGGCCTGAGCTCCTACAATGAGCAGTTCTTC. Amino acid sequence: CASSKGSGGLSSYNEQFF.

Only a few counts were recorded for this clonotype. The chain joins TRBV5-1 to TRBJ2-2; the match to TRBD1 covers 10 bases. From germline, CDR1 is SGHRS and CDR2 YFSETQ. The CDR3 covers 15 residues. Losses at the gene ends were 4 bases for V and 7 bases for J; bases not matched to a gene: 7. CDR3 sequence: CASSRTDRGYGELFF. The CDR3 bases are TGCGCCAGCAGCCGAACGGACAGGGGGTACGGGGAGCTGTTTTTT.

This clonotype was found many times. J is TRBJ2-3 and V is TRBV19; D is possibly TRBD2 (5 bases). Looked up from germline, CDR1 is LNHDA and CDR2 is SQIVND (reference sequence). Trimming pared 7 bases from V and 5 bases from J, leaving 19 bases between. This CDR3 is 15 amino acids long. The CDR3 region is CASTPAWSAGDTQYF. DNA for the CDR3: TGTGCCAGTACCCCAGCGTGGTCGGCGGGAGATACGCAGTATTTT.